These 15 T cell receptor beta chains share one sample of origin, sequenced in a study of cytomegalovirus exposure and HLA in healthy donors. Primers: 60 Vbeta forward and 13 Jbeta reverse. Profiling relied on immunoSEQ multiplex PCR, and the TCRdb table lists in-frame clones only, not all of them. The sample has about 130,000 clones, 80% seen once. What was sequenced was PBMCs. The receptors stem from a man in his thirties or forties in good health and CMV-seronegative.

The rearrangement uses TRBV2 and TRBJ1-1; 12 bases line up with TRBD1. The junction had 17 bases not matched to a gene; V was cut back by 6 bases and J by 9 bases. The length of the CDR3 is 17 residues. The V gene's germline CDR1 is SNHLY and CDR2 FYNNEI. CDR3 nucleotide sequence: TGTGCCAGCAGCCTAGGACCGGGACAGGGGGCTTTCGCGAAAGCTTTCTTT. It yields the protein CASSLGPGQGAFAKAFF. Supplemented by reference TRBV2 and TRBJ1-1, the full variable domain reads EPEVTQTPSHQVTQMGQEVILRCVPISNHLYFYWYRQILGQKVEFLVSFYNNEISEKSEIFDDQFSVERPDGSNFTLKIRSTKLEDSAMYFCASSLGPGQGAFAKAFFGQGTRLTVV.

This rearrangement joins TRBV4-3 to TRBJ2-5; no definite D call. This CDR3 is 16 amino acids long. V shed 0 bases and J shed 3 bases, with 14 bases lying between them. The germline V gene has CDR1 LGHNA and CDR2 YSLEER. CDR3 nucleotides: TGCGCCAGCAGCCAAGATCTACAGAGCCGCAAAGAGACCCAGTACTTC. This codes for CASSQDLQSRKETQYF.

The V call is TRBV5-1, the J call TRBJ2-2, with D tentatively TRBD2 (6 bases). Germline V gene sequence: CDR1 SGHRS, CDR2 YFSETQ. The ends were cut back, 5 bases at V and 2 bases at J, with 13 bases in the middle. This CDR3 is 15 amino acids long. The CDR3 loop is CASSTTRPNTGELFF. The CDR3 region has the DNA TGCGCCAGCAGTACGACTAGACCAAACACCGGGGAGCTGTTTTTT.

This chain connects TRBV20-1 to TRBJ1-1, with D unresolved. The CDR3 sequence is 11 residues long. Looked up from germline, CDR1 is DFQATT and CDR2 is SNEGSKA (reference sequence). CDR3 DNA sequence: TGCCTCACCTCACGAGAGCCTGAAGCTTTCTTT. Translating gives CLTSREPEAFF.

The rearrangement links TRBV11-2 to TRBJ2-6; weak D call: TRBD2 (5 bases). CDR1 SGHAT and CDR2 FQNNGV come from the germline V gene. The CDR3 spans 14 residues. V dropped 5 bases and J dropped 0 bases, with 5 bases sitting between them. CDR3 loop: CASSRDSGANVLTF. The CDR3 DNA sequence: TGTGCCAGCAGCCGGGACTCTGGGGCCAACGTCCTGACTTTC.

The chain joins TRBV15 to TRBJ1-4; the D gene is possibly TRBD1 (6 bases). Germline CDR1 LNHNV, CDR2 YYDKDF (reference sequence). The V end was cut by 0 bases, the J end by 8 bases, with 19 bases between. CDR3 length equals 17 residues. The CDR3 loop reads CATSRDLQGRRGEKLFF. CDR3 in DNA: TGTGCCACCAGCAGAGATTTACAGGGACGGCGTGGCGAAAAACTGTTTTTT.

The rearrangement links TRBV5-4 to TRBJ2-3; 8 positions agree with TRBD2. The germline V gene encodes CDR1 SGHNT and CDR2 YYREEE (reference sequence). The trim removed 3 bases at V and 6 bases at J, leaving 9 bases unmatched. The CDR3 has 15 amino acids. CDR3 amino acids: CASSYDRGGRDTQYF. In nucleotides, the CDR3 is TGTGCCAGCAGCTACGATCGGGGGGGCCGGGATACGCAGTATTTT.

V gene TRBV10-2 combines with J gene TRBJ2-5; D might be TRBD2 (6 bases). The V end lost 3 bases, the J end lost 5 bases, and 13 bases lay between the germline ends. Germline values: CDR1 WSHSY, CDR2 SAAADI. This CDR3 has 14 amino acids. The CDR3 spells CASSELGRMETQYF. CDR3 in DNA: TGCGCCAGCAGTGAACTGGGGAGGATGGAGACCCAGTACTTC.

This rearrangement joins TRBV28 to TRBJ1-3; 7 nucleotides agree with TRBD1. In germline, CDR1 is MDHEN, CDR2 SYDVKM. V gave up 5 bases and J gave up 3 bases; unmatched junction bases: 4. CDR3 size: 14 residues. CDR3 nucleotides: TGTGCCAGCAGTGGGGCAGGGGGTGGAAACACCATATATTTT. Translation: CASSGAGGGNTIYF. Combining the CDR3 with reference TRBV28 and TRBJ1-3 gives the whole variable domain DVKVTQSSRYLVKRTGEKVFLECVQDMDHENMFWYRQDPGLGLRLIYFSYDVKMKEKGDIPEGYSVSREKKERFSLILESASTNQTSMYLCASSGAGGGNTIYFGEGSWLTVV.

The chain couples TRBV19 to TRBJ1-4; unclear D gene. Germline assignment: CDR1 LNHDA and CDR2 SQIVND (reference sequence). The ends were cut back, 10 bases at V and 0 bases at J, with 12 bases in the middle. This CDR3 has 14 residues. The CDR3 region has the DNA TGTGCCACCACCGACACTGCAACTAATGAAAAACTGTTTTTT. Translating it yields CATTDTATNEKLFF.

V is TRBV13 and J is TRBJ1-3; D is unclear. The CDR3 covers 15 residues. Trimming took off 3 bases at V and 0 bases at J, with 9 bases between the two ends. Germline V lookup: CDR1 PRHDT, CDR2 FYEKMQ (reference sequence). The CDR3 DNA reads TGTGCCAGCAGCTTTCAAGCTCGCTCTGGAAACACCATATATTTT. Protein sequence: CASSFQARSGNTIYF.

This chain uses TRBV6-5 with TRBJ2-3; D perhaps matches TRBD1 (6 bases). From germline, CDR1 is MNHEY and CDR2 SVGAGI. Trimming pared 0 bases from V and 0 bases from J, leaving 7 bases between. CDR3 size: 15 residues. This CDR3 is CASSYSQGSTDTQYF. The CDR3 DNA reads TGTGCCAGCAGTTACTCGCAGGGGAGCACAGATACGCAGTATTTT.

The gene calls are TRBV6-6 and TRBJ1-4; D may be TRBD1 (5 bases). Germline V gene lookup returns CDR1 MNHNY and CDR2 SVGAGI (reference sequence). The CDR3 covers 14 residues. The CDR3 protein is CAAKQGVTNEKLFF. CDR3 nucleotide sequence: TGTGCAGCGAAGCAGGGCGTAACTAATGAAAAACTGTTTTTT.

V usage is TRBV25-1 and J usage is TRBJ1-3; D remains unclear. Trimming pared 3 bases from V and 0 bases from J, leaving 6 bases between. Germline CDR1 is MGHDK and CDR2 is SYGVNS. This CDR3 is built from 14 residues. CDR3 DNA: TGTGCCAGCAGTGATTCCATCTCTGGAAACACCATATATTTT. Protein product: CASSDSISGNTIYF. The full variable domain, in which reference TRBV25-1 and TRBJ1-3 provide the parts outside the CDR3, is EADIYQTPRYLVIGTGKKITLECSQTMGHDKMYWYQQDPGMELHLIHYSYGVNSTEKGDLSSESTVSRIRTEHFPLTLESARPSHTSQYLCASSDSISGNTIYFGEGSWLTVV.

The chain combines TRBV4-1 with TRBJ1-5; 7 bases are a match to TRBD1. The germline V gene encodes CDR1 MGHRA and CDR2 YSYEKL. The V and J ends lost 1 base and 1 base, in that order; junction bases with no gene match: 7. This CDR3 is built from 17 residues. The CDR3, as DNA: TGCGCCAGCAGCCAAGTGCGGGTGGGACAGAGCAATCAGCCCCAGCATTTT. Translation: CASSQVRVGQSNQPQHF.